This section outlines one TCR beta chain sequence together with its context. Its specificity is unknown. The data belong to a study of shared clonotypes between healthy human individuals. Background on the study: Per donor, three plates held CD4 naive cells, three held CD4 memory, two held CD8 naive and one held CD8 memory.

General study findings and limits: Since donors were few, the genetic and exposure-history diversity represented was limited. For sorted subsets, rarefaction showed incomplete sequencing despite large depth. Naive subsets generally had larger estimated richness than memory subsets.

V dropped 0 bases and J dropped 0 bases, with 5 bases sitting between them. CDR1 SEHNR and CDR2 FQNEAQ come from the germline V gene (reference sequence). The CDR3 has 14 residues. Naive CD8 isolation took CD45RO-negative cells positively selected for CCR7 and excluded terminally differentiated effector memory CD45RA+ cells. TCRdb's copy holds only in-frame clones and misses some; the assay was immunoSEQ multiplex PCR. This sample has about 2,100,000 clones, with around 93% found just once. This sequence was found in a man younger than 35 in good health. Some clones in this sample may be carry-over from other donors' samples. The specimen sequenced was naive CD8+ T cells from PBMCs. The chain has TRBV7-9 and TRBJ1-2, with D unresolved. Written as DNA, the CDR3 is TGTGCCAGCAGCTTAGCGAAGGCTAACTATGGCTACACCTTC. Translated, it gives CASSLAKANYGYTF. Supplemented by reference TRBV7-9 and TRBJ1-2, the full variable domain reads DTGVSQNPRHKITKRGQNVTFRCDPISEHNRLYWYRQTLGQGPEFLTYFQNEAQLEKSRLLSDRFSAERPKGSFSTLEIQRTEQGDSAMYLCASSLAKANYGYTFGSGTRLTVV.